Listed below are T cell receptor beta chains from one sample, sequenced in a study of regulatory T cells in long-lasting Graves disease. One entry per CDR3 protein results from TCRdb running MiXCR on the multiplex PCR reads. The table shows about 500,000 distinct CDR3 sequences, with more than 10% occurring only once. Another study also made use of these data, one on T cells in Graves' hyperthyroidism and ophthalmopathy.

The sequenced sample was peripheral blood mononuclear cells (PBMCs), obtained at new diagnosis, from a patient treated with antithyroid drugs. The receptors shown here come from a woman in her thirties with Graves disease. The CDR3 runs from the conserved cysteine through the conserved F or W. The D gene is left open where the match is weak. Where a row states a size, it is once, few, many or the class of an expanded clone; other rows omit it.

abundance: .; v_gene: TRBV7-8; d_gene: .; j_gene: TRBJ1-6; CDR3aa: CASSSETTSYSPLHF; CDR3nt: TGTGCCAGCAGCTCGGAGACTACATCCTACTCACCCCTCCACTTT
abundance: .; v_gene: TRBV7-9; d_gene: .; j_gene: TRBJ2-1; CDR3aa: CTSSQGLYNEQFF; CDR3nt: TGTACCAGCAGCCAAGGTCTCTACAATGAGCAGTTCTTC
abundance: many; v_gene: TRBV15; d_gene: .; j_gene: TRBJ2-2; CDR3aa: CATSRDLADTGELFF; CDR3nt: TGTGCCACCAGCAGAGATCTCGCGGACACCGGGGAGCTGTTTTTT
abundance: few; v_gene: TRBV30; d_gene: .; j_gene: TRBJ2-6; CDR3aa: CAWTKLGGLVLTF; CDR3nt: TGTGCCTGGACTAAGTTGGGGGGTCTTGTCCTGACTTTC
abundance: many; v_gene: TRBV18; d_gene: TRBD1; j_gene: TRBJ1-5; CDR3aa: CASSPDRAYQPQHF; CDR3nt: TGTGCCAGCTCACCAGACAGGGCGTATCAGCCCCAGCATTTT
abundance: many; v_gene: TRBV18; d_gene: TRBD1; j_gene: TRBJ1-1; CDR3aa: CASTGQGTEAFF; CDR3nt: TGTGCCAGCACTGGACAGGGCACTGAAGCTTTCTTT
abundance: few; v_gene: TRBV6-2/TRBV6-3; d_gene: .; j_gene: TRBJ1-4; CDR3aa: CASRSPGRGGEKLFF; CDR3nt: TGTGCCAGCAGATCACCGGGAAGAGGGGGTGAAAAACTGTTTTTT
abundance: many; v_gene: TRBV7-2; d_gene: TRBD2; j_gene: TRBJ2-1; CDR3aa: CASSLEVWGGGSRYNEQFF; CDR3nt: TGTGCCAGCAGCTTAGAAGTTTGGGGTGGCGGGAGCCGCTACAATGAGCAGTTCTTC
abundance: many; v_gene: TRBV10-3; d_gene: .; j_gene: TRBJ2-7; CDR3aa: CAISEDRLSYEQYF; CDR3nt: TGTGCCATCAGTGAGGACAGACTCTCCTACGAGCAGTACTTC
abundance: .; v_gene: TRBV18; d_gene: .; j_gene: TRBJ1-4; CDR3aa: CASSPTRTLKEKLFF; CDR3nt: TGTGCCAGCTCACCCACACGGACGCTGAAAGAAAAACTGTTTTTT
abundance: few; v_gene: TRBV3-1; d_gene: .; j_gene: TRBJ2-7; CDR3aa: CASSPDRLRNEQYF; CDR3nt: TGTGCCAGCAGCCCCGACAGGTTACGTAACGAGCAGTACTTC
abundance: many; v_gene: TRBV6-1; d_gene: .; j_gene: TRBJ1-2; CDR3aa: CASRLRRGTYGYTF; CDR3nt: TGTGCCAGCAGATTACGCAGGGGAACCTATGGCTACACCTTC
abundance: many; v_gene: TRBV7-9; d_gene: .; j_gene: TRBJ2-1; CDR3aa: CASSPPREGDNEQFF; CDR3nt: TGTGCCAGCAGCCCTCCGAGGGAAGGGGACAATGAGCAGTTCTTC
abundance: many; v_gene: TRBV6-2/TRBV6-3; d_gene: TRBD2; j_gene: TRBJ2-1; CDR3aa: CASSYYKVKREDAHEQFF; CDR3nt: TGTGCCAGCAGTTACTACAAAGTTAAGCGGGAGGATGCACATGAGCAGTTCTTC
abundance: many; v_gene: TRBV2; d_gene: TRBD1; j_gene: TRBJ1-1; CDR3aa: CASRGPTGRSEAFF; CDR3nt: TGTGCCAGCAGGGGCCCGACAGGGAGGTCTGAAGCTTTCTTT
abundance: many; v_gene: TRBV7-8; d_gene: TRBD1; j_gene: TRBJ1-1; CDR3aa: CASSYLTGENTEAFF; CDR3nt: TGTGCCAGCAGCTACCTGACAGGGGAGAACACTGAAGCTTTCTTT
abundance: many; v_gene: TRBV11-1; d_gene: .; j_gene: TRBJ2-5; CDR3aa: CASRRVLRETQYF; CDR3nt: TGTGCCAGCAGGAGGGTACTACGCGAGACCCAGTACTTC
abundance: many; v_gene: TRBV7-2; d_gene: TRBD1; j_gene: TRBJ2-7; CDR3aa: CASSLAPGTGGEEQYF; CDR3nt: TGTGCCAGCAGCTTGGCCCCCGGGACAGGGGGTGAGGAGCAGTACTTC
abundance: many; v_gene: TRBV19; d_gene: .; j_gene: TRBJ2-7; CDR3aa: CASSMPSTEQYF; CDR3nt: TGTGCCAGTAGTATGCCTTCGACGGAGCAGTACTTC
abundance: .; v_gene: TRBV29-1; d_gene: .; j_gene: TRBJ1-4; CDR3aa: CSVYLQGDEKLFF; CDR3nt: TGCAGCGTGTACCTACAGGGAGATGAAAAACTGTTTTTT
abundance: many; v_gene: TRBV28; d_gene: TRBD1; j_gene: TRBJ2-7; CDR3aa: CASSFGAGGVYEQYF; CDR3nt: TGTGCCAGCAGTTTTGGGGCAGGGGGCGTATACGAGCAGTACTTC
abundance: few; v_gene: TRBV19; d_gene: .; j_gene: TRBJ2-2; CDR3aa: CASSMGDRGTGELFF; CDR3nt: TGTGCCAGTAGTATGGGAGACCGAGGCACCGGGGAGCTGTTTTTT